One sample yielded the 14 T cell receptor beta chains listed below, sequenced in a study of blood T cell repertoires in COVID-19. The repertoire was sequenced with immunoSEQ multiplex PCR; TCRdb's copy has only in-frame clones and lacks some. This sample has over 95,000 clones; 81% occur once, and the top ten carry around 9.3%. The sample consisted of peripheral blood. The receptor source for this set is a human donor in a cohort sampled during active COVID-19.

This clone has a single count. This chain joins TRBV29-1 and TRBJ1-1; D is unresolved. The CDR3 is 13 residues long. Germline lookup yields CDR1 SQVTM and CDR2 ANQGSEA. Trimming stripped 3 bases from V and 2 bases from J, with 10 bases between. In DNA, the CDR3 is TGCAGCGTTGATGCGCGGATTAACACTGAAGCTTTCTTT. It is translated as CSVDARINTEAFF.

The chain carries TRBV7-3 and TRBJ1-3, with a weak D call TRBD1 (6 bases). Germline V gene lookup returns CDR1 SGHTA and CDR2 FQGTGA. The V end lost 5 bases, the J end lost 4 bases, and 12 bases lay between the germline ends. The CDR3 loop spans 14 amino acids. The CDR3, as DNA: TGTGCCAGCAGCCCAACAGGGTTGGGAAACACCATATATTTT. Protein: CASSPTGLGNTIYF.

At least ten counts were recorded for this clone. The rearrangement uses TRBV9 and TRBJ1-6; D not certain. The CDR3 runs to 15 residues. Trimming shortened V by 0 bases and J by 6 bases, and 10 bases separated the two germline ends. Germline V gene data show CDR1 as SGDLS and CDR2 as YYNGEE. This CDR3 reads CASSVVGGLNSPLHF. CDR3 nucleotides: TGTGCCAGCAGCGTAGTTGGAGGGCTTAATTCACCCCTCCACTTT.

This clone was recorded a few times. The chain employs TRBV5-6 and TRBJ1-1; 9 bases agree with TRBD1. After removal of 4 bases from V and 0 bases from J, the junction contained 4 bases not matched to a gene. The CDR3 consists of 15 residues. Germline CDR1 and CDR2: SGHDT and YYEEEE. As DNA, the CDR3 is TGTGCCAGCAGCAACTACAGGGGGCTGAACACTGAAGCTTTCTTT. Its protein is CASSNYRGLNTEAFF.

The gene calls are TRBV3-1 (or the pseudogene TRBV3-2) and TRBJ2-3; no clear D. V lost 0 bases and J 7 bases, leaving 8 bases between the germline ends. CDR3 length: 13 residues. Germline loops: CDR1 LGHDT, CDR2 YNNKEL (reference sequence). Written as DNA, the CDR3 is TGTGCCAGCAGCCAAGAGCTGGCACATACGCAGTATTTT. This sequence encodes CASSQELAHTQYF.

The gene calls are TRBV7-2 and TRBJ2-1; 8 bases agree with TRBD2. The CDR3 consists of 15 residues. The germline CDR1 and CDR2 sequences are SGHTA and FQGNSA. V lost 6 bases to trimming and J lost 7 bases; unmatched junction nucleotides: 11. The CDR3 here is CASRPGGTLGNEQFF. The CDR3 nucleotides read TGTGCCAGCAGACCGGGGGGGACTTTGGGGAATGAGCAGTTCTTC. The full variable domain, in which reference TRBV7-2 and TRBJ2-1 provide the parts outside the CDR3, is GAGVSQSPSNKVTEKGKDVELRCDPISGHTALYWYRQSLGQGLEFLIYFQGNSAPDKSGLPSDRFSAERTGGSVSTLTIQRTQQEDSAVYLCASRPGGTLGNEQFFGPGTRLTVL.

The rearrangement links TRBV28 to TRBJ2-7; 11 bases match TRBD1. V was pared by 10 bases and J by 5 bases, with 4 bases of the junction left unmatched. CDR1 is MDHEN, CDR2 SYDVKM, per germline. This CDR3 comprises 12 residues. CDR3 DNA: TGTGCCACCTGGACAGGGGGCCACGAGCAGTACTTC. Its translation: CATWTGGHEQYF.

The gene calls are TRBV28 and TRBJ2-7; TRBD1 matches 8 bases. The CDR3 contains 17 residues. In germline, CDR1 is MDHEN, CDR2 SYDVKM. With 7 bases clipped from V and 1 base from J, the junction kept 15 bases outside the gene matches. The CDR3 loop reads CASTFRGMRTGSYEQYF. CDR3 DNA sequence: TGTGCCAGCACTTTCCGCGGAATGCGGACAGGGTCCTACGAGCAGTACTTC.

This clone has more than one count but fewer than ten. The V gene is TRBV28, the J gene TRBJ2-1; 8 nucleotides line up with TRBD2. Germline V CDR1 and CDR2: MDHEN, SYDVKM. The V segment lost 7 bases and the J segment 4 bases; nucleotides outside the gene matches: 12. CDR3 length equals 16 residues. CDR3 sequence (DNA): TGTGCCAGCACCCCGGCGGGGGGCTCTGCATACAATGAGCAGTTCTTC. It yields the protein CASTPAGGSAYNEQFF.

The rearrangement links TRBV3-1 (or the pseudogene TRBV3-2) to TRBJ2-1, with a weak D call TRBD2 (5 bases). CDR3 size: 15 residues. Between the trimmed V and J ends, which lost 0 bases and 8 bases, there was a span of 14 bases. CDR1 is LGHDT and CDR2 is YNNKEL in the germline V gene (reference sequence). The CDR3 nucleotides are TGTGCCAGCAGCCAAGAGTTCGCCGCGGGCGATGAGCAGTTCTTC. Its protein is CASSQEFAAGDEQFF.

The chain combines TRBV6-1 with TRBJ2-7, with D possibly TRBD1 on 6 matching bases. CDR1 is MNHNS and CDR2 is SASEGT in the germline V gene. This CDR3 spans 15 amino acids. V was clipped by 1 base and J by 4 bases, with 14 bases between them. The CDR3 DNA reads TGTGCCAGCAGTGAAGGTCCGGACAGCGCTTACGAGCAGTACTTC. Its protein product is CASSEGPDSAYEQYF.

This clone was seen once. CDR3 protein: CASSRQIQETQYF. The CDR3 bases are TGTGCCAGCAGCAGACAGATCCAAGAGACCCAGTACTTC. This chain connects TRBV6-5 to TRBJ2-5, with D tentatively TRBD1 (5 bases). Trimming shortened V by 6 bases and J by 1 base, and 9 bases separated the two germline ends. Germline V gives CDR1 MNHEY, CDR2 SVGAGI. The CDR3 is 13 amino acids.

The V and J genes are TRBV4-3 and TRBJ2-7; perhaps TRBD2 as D (5 bases). Germline V gene sequence: CDR1 LGHNA, CDR2 YSLEER. CDR3 size: 15 residues. V gave up 3 bases and J gave up 0 bases, with 12 bases separating them. The DNA of the CDR3 is TGCGCCAGCAGCCAGGGAGTTGGGAGCTCCTACGAGCAGTACTTC. Its protein product is CASSQGVGSSYEQYF.

The V gene is TRBV3-1 (or the pseudogene TRBV3-2), the J gene TRBJ1-2; D is possibly TRBD1 (6 bases). CDR1 is LGHDT and CDR2 is YNNKEL in the germline V gene (reference sequence). V dropped 4 bases and J dropped 7 bases, with 19 bases sitting between them. The CDR3 extends over 15 amino acids. The CDR3: CASSLNLRGARGYTF. The CDR3 nucleotides are TGTGCCAGCAGCCTAAACCTCCGGGGGGCGCGTGGCTACACCTTC.